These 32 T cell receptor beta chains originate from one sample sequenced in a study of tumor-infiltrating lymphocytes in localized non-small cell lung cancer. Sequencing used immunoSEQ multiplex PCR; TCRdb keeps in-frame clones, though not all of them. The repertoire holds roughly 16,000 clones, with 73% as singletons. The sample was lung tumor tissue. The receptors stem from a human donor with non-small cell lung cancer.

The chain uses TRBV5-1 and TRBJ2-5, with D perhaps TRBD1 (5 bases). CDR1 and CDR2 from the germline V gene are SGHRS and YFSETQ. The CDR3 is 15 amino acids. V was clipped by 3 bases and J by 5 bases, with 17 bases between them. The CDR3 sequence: CASSSTATPGETQYF. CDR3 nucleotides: TGCGCCAGCAGCTCAACGGCAACCCCAGGGGAGACCCAGTACTTC.

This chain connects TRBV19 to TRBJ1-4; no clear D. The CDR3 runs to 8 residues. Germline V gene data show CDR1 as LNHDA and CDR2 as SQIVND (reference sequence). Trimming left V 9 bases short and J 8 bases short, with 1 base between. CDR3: CAREKLFF. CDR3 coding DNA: TGTGCCAGAGAAAAACTGTTTTTT.

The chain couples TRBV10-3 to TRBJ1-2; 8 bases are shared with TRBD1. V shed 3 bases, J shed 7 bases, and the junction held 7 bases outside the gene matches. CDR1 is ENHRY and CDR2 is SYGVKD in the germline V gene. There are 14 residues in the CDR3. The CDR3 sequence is CAISDPDREVGYTF. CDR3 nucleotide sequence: TGTGCCATCAGTGACCCGGACAGGGAGGTTGGCTACACCTTC.

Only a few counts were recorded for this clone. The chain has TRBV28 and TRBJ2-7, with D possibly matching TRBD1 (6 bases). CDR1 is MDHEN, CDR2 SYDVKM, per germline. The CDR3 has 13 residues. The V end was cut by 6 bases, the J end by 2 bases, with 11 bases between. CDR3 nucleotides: TGTGCCAGCAGCGAGGGACACACCTACGAGCAGTACTTC. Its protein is CASSEGHTYEQYF.

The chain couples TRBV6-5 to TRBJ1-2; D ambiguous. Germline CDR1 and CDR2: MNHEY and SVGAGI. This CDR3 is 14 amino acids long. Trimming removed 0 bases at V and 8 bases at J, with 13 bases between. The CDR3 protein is CASSYSRAPGGYTF. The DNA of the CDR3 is TGTGCCAGCAGTTACTCGAGGGCACCGGGCGGCTACACCTTC.

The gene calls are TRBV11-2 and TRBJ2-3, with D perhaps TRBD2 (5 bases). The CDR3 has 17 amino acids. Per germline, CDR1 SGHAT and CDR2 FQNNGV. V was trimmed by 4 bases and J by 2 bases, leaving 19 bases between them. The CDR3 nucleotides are TGTGCCAGCAGCTCCTACCCCTTAGGGAGATCCACAGATACGCAGTATTTT. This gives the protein CASSSYPLGRSTDTQYF.

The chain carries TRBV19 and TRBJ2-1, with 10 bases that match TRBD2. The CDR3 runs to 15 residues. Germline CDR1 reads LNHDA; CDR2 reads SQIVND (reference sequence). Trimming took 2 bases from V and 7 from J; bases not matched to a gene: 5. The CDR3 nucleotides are TGTGCCAGTAGTATACTAGCGGGAGTAAGAAATGAGCAGTTCTTC. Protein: CASSILAGVRNEQFF.

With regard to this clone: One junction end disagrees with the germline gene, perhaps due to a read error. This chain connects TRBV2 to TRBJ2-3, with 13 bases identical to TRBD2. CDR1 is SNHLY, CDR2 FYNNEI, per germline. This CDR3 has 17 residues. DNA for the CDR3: TGTGCCAGCAGGGAAGATCCGGGACTAGCGGGGCAAGATACGCAGTATTTT. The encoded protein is CASREDPGLAGQDTQYF.

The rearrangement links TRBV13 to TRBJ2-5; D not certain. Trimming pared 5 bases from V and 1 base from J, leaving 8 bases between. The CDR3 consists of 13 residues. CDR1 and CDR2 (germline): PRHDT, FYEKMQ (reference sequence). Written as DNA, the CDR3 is TGTGCCAGCAGCCTGTTGGGCCAAGAGACCCAGTACTTC. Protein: CASSLLGQETQYF.

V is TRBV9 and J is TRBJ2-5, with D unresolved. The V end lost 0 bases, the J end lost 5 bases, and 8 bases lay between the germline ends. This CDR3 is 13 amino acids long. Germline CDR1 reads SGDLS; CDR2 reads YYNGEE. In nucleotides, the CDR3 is TGTGCCAGCAGCGTAGCTAGGGTGGAGACCCAGTACTTC. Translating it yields CASSVARVETQYF.

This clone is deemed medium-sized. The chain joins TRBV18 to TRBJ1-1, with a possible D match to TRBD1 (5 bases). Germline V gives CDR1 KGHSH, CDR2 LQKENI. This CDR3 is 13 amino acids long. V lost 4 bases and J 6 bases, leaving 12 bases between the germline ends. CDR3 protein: CASSQTPGSEAFF. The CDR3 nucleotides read TGTGCCAGCTCACAGACCCCAGGGTCTGAAGCTTTCTTT.

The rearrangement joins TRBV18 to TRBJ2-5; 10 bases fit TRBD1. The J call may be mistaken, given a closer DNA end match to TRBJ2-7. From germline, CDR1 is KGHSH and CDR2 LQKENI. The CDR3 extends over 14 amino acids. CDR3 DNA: TGTGCCAGCTCACTTGGACAGGGGGTCAACGAGCAGTACTTC. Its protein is CASSLGQGVNEQYF.

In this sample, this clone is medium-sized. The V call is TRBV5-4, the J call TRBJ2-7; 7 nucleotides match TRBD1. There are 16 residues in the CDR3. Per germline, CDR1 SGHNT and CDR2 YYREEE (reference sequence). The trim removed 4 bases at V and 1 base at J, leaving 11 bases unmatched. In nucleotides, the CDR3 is TGTGCCAGCAGCCGGGGCGGCACGACAGGGTCCTACGAGCAGTACTTC. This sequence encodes CASSRGGTTGSYEQYF. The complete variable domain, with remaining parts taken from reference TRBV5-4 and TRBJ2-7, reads ETGVTQSPTHLIKTRGQQVTLRCSSQSGHNTVSWYQQALGQGPQFIFQYYREEENGRGNFPPRFSGLQFPNYSSELNVNALELDDSALYLCASSRGGTTGSYEQYFGPGTRLTVT.

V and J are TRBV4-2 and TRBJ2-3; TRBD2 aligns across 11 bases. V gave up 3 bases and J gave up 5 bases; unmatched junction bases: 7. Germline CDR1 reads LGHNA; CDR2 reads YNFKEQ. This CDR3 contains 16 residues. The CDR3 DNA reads TGTGCCAGCAGCCAGTTACTAGCGGGAGCTGGAGATACGCAGTATTTT. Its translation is CASSQLLAGAGDTQYF.

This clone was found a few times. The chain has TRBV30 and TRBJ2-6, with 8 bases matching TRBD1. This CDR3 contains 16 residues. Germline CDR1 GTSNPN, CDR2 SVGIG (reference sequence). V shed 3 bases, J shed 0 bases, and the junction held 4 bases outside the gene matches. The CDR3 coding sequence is TGTGCCTGGAGGGGACAGGAGATCTCTGGGGCCAACGTCCTGACTTTC. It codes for CAWRGQEISGANVLTF.

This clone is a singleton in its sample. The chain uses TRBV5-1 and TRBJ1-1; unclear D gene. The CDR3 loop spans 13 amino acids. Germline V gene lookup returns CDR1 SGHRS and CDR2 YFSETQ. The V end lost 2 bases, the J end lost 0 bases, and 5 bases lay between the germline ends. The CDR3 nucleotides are TGCGCCAGCAGCTTCGGGTTGAACACTGAAGCTTTCTTT. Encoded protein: CASSFGLNTEAFF.

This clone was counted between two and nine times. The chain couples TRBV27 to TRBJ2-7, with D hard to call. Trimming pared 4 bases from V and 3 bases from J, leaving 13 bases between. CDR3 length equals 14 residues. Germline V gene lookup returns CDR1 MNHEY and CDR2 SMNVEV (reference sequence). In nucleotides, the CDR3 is TGTGCCAGCAGTTCCACTACCACAAACTACGAGCAGTACTTC. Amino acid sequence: CASSSTTTNYEQYF.

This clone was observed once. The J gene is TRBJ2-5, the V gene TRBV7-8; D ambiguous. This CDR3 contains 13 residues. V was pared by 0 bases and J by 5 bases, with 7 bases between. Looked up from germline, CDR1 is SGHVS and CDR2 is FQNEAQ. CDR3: CASSLAIGETQYF. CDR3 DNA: TGTGCCAGCAGCTTAGCCATCGGGGAGACCCAGTACTTC.

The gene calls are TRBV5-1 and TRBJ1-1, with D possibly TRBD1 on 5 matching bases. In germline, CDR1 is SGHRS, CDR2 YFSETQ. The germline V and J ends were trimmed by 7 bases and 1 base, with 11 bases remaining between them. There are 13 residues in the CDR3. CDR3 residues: CASSMGGNTEAFF. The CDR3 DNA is TGCGCCAGCTCAATGGGGGGGAACACTGAAGCTTTCTTT.

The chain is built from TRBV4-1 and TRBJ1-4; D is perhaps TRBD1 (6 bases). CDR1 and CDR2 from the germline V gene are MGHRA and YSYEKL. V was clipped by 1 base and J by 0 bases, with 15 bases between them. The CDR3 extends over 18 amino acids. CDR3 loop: CASSQVTQGLATNEKLFF. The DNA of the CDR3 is TGCGCCAGCAGCCAAGTAACTCAGGGGTTGGCAACTAATGAAAAACTGTTTTTT.

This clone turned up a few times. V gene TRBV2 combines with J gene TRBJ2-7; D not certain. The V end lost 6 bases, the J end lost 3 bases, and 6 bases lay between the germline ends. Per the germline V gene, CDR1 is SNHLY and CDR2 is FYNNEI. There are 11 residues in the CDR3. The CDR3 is CASSPVYEQYF. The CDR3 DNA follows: TGTGCCAGCAGCCCAGTCTACGAGCAGTACTTC.

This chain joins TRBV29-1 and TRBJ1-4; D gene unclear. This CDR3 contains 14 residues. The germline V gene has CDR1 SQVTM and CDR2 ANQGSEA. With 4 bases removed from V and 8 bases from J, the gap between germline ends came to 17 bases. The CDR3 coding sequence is TGCAGCGTTGTAGAGCCCAGCTTACCCGAAAAACTGTTTTTT. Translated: CSVVEPSLPEKLFF.

The CDR3 loop reads CASSLGSHPTDTQYF. For the CDR3, the DNA is TGCGCCAGCAGCTTAGGCTCCCACCCCACAGATACGCAGTATTTT. This chain uses TRBV5-1 with TRBJ2-3, with D unresolved. Germline V gene sequence: CDR1 SGHRS, CDR2 YFSETQ. The CDR3 sequence is 15 residues long. V was clipped by 2 bases and J by 2 bases, with 12 bases between them.

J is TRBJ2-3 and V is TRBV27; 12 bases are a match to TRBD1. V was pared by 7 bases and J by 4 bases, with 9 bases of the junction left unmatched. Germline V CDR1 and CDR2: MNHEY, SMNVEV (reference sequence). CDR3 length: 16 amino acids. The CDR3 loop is CASTRLGTGGPDTQYF. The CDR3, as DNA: TGTGCCAGCACGCGACTAGGGACAGGGGGCCCAGATACGCAGTATTTT.

The CDR3 sequence is CASSPIRANEQFF. The CDR3 DNA reads TGTGCCAGCTCACCAATCCGTGCCAATGAGCAGTTCTTC. The genes are TRBV18 and TRBJ2-1, with D hard to call. Germline lookup yields CDR1 KGHSH and CDR2 LQKENI. V was shortened by 2 bases and J by 6 bases, with 8 bases between the two germline ends. This CDR3 has 13 amino acids.

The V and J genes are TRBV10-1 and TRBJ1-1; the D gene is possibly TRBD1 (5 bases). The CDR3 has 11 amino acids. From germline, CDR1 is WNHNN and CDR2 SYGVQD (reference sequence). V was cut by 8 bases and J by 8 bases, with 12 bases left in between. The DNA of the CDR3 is TGCGCCAGCGGGACGCCGCTAGAAGCTTTCTTT. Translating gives CASGTPLEAFF.

The CDR3: CASSRGQGIGANVLTF. The CDR3 coding sequence is TGTGCCAGCAGTCGTGGACAGGGGATTGGGGCCAACGTCCTGACTTTC. The chain recombines TRBV7-9 with TRBJ2-6; TRBD1 matches at 9 bases. CDR3 size: 16 residues. Germline CDR1 reads SEHNR; CDR2 reads FQNEAQ (reference sequence). V lost 6 bases and J lost 3; bases outside the gene matches: 6.

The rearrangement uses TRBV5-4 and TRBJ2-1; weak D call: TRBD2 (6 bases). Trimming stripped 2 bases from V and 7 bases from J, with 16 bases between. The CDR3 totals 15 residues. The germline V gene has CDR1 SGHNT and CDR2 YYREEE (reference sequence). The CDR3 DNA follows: TGTGCCAGCAGCTTAACGGGAGAGGGTAAGAATGAGCAGTTCTTC. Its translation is CASSLTGEGKNEQFF.

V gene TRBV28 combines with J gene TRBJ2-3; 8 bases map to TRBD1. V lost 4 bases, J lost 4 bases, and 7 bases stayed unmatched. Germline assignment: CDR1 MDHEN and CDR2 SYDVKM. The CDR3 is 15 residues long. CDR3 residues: CASSSMTGAADTQYF. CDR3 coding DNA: TGTGCCAGCAGTTCAATGACAGGGGCGGCAGATACGCAGTATTTT.

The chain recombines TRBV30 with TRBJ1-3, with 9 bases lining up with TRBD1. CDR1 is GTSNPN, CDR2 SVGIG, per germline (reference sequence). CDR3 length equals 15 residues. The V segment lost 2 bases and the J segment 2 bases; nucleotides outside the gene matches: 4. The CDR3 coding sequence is TGTGCCTGGAGTCCGGGACAGGGAGCTGGAAACACCATATATTTT. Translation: CAWSPGQGAGNTIYF.

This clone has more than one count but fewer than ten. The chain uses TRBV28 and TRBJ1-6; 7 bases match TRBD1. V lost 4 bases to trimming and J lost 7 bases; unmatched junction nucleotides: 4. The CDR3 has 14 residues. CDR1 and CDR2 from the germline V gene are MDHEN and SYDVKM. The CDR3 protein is CASSSPGGNSPLHF. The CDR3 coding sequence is TGTGCCAGCAGTTCCCCAGGGGGGAATTCACCCCTCCACTTT.

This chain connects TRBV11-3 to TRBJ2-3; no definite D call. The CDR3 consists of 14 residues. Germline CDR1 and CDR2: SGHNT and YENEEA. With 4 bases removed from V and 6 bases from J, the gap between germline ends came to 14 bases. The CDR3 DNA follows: TGTGCCAGCAGCTCCTTCTTGACCCCGGATACGCAGTATTTT. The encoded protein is CASSSFLTPDTQYF.